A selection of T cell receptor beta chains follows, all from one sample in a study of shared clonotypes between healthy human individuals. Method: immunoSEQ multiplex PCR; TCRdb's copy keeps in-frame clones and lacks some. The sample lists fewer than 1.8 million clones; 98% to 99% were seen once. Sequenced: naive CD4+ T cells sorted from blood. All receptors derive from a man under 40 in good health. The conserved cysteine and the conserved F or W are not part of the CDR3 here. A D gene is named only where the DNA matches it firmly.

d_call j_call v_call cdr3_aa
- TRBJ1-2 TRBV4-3 ASSQEGTGHYGYT
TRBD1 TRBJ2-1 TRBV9 ASSSYSGTGDNEQF
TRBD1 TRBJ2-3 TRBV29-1 SVAKGQGFVDTQY
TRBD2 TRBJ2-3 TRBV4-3 ASSQDLGTSGNPDTQY
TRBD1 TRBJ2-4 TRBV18 ASSLRGTGDIIQY
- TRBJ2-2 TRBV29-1 SVEDHGGMAGELF
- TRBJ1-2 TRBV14 ASSPGQYGYT
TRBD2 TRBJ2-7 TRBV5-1 ASSLVGTIPSYEQY
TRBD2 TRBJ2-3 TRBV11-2 ASSFLAGGLGDTQY
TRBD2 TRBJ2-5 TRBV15 ATSRVIGSGRRETQY
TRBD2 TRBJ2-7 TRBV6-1 ASSVSGSSYEQY
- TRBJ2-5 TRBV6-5 ASSYSQAQETQY
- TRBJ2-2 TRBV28 ASSLSHRYTGELF
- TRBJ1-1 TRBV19 ASSPAPINLRAAF
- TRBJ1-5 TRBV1 TSSRANYSNQPQH
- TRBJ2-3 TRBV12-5 ASGRTRTDTQY
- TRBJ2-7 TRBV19 ASSIPGRSYEQY